Reported below is one TCR beta chain. The data were produced by immunoSEQ multiplex PCR, yet TCRdb's version contains in-frame clones alone and is incomplete. The data contain 200,000 or so clones, about 87% of them seen just once; the ten biggest clones take up 1.5% to 2%. These data are taken from a study of blood T cell repertoires in COVID-19. Across the study: Both acute and convalescent COVID-19 samples were obtained from the United States, Italy and Spain. The analysed material was cDNA or gDNA that came from T cells, B-cell-depleted T cells, or PBMCs.

CDR3 length: 15 amino acids. V shed 2 bases and J 7 bases; nucleotides not matched to a gene: 8. The germline V gene encodes CDR1 SGHTS and CDR2 YDEGEE. The TCR originated in a man in his 70s with acute or convalescent COVID-19. The specimen was peripheral blood. The chain joins TRBV5-8 to TRBJ1-5, with 8 bases aligning to TRBD1. The CDR3 nucleotides are TGTGCCAGCAGCTTTTCCGGGACAGGAATGCAGCCCCAGCATTTT. Its translation: CASSFSGTGMQPQHF.